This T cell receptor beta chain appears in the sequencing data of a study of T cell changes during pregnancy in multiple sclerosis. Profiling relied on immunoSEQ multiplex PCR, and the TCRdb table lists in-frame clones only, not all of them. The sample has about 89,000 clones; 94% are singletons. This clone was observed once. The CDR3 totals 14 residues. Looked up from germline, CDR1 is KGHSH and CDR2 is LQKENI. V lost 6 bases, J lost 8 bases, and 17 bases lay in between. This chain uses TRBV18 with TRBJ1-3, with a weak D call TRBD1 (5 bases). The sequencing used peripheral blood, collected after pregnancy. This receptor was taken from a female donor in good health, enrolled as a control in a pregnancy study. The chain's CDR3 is CASSLDGAGDTIYF. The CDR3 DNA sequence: TGTGCCAGCTCCCTCGACGGTGCGGGGGACACCATATATTTT.